A single sample gave rise to the 13 T cell receptor beta chains below, sequenced in a study of a mutant IDH1 vaccine in newly diagnosed glioma. No cognate antigen is known for these TCRs. Time point meaning: week 5, during vaccination. Doses of 300 ug of mutant IDH1 20-mer peptide were given with topical imiquimod. Generated by immunoSEQ multiplex PCR, the TCRdb table keeps only in-frame clones and is missing some. The sample records nearly 55,000 clones, over 70% being singletons. The material sequenced was PBMCs, taken from a glioma patient whose treatment included an IDH1 peptide vaccine. All receptors derive from a man younger than 45 with glioma.

This chain connects TRBV5-6 to TRBJ1-1; D is possibly TRBD1 (5 bases). Germline CDR1 is SGHDT and CDR2 is YYEEEE. This CDR3 contains 12 residues. Trimming removed 8 bases from V and 1 base from J, with 9 bases in between. CDR3 amino acids: CARQVRNTEAFF. DNA for the CDR3: TGTGCCAGACAGGTTCGGAACACTGAAGCTTTCTTT.

This chain joins TRBV2 and TRBJ2-7, with TRBD2 identical over 10 bases. The CDR3 is made up of 13 amino acids. CDR1 is SNHLY and CDR2 is FYNNEI in the germline V gene. J lost 4 bases, V lost 6 bases, and 3 bases had no gene match. The chain's CDR3 is CASSGTSVYEQYF. CDR3 DNA: TGTGCCAGCAGCGGGACTAGCGTGTACGAGCAGTACTTC.

The rearrangement joins TRBV5-1 to TRBJ2-1; D uncertain. V was cut by 4 bases and J by 2 bases, with 10 bases left in between. Germline V lookup: CDR1 SGHRS, CDR2 YFSETQ. The CDR3 is made up of 14 amino acids. This CDR3 reads CASSRRAAYNEQFF. The CDR3 DNA follows: TGCGCCAGCAGCCGGAGAGCCGCCTACAATGAGCAGTTCTTC. The entire variable domain, with the rest obtained from reference TRBV5-1 and TRBJ2-1, is as follows: KAGVTQTPRYLIKTRGQQVTLSCSPISGHRSVSWYQQTPGQGLQFLFEYFSETQRNKGNFPGRFSGRQFSNSRSEMNVSTLELGDSALYLCASSRRAAYNEQFFGPGTRLTVL.

The rearrangement uses TRBV11-2 and TRBJ2-5, with D unclear. The CDR3 is made up of 11 amino acids. CDR1 is SGHAT and CDR2 is FQNNGV in the germline V gene. The V end lost 5 bases, the J end lost 2 bases, and 3 bases lay between the germline ends. The CDR3 DNA is TGTGCCAGCAGCGAACAAGAGACCCAGTACTTC. Its protein is CASSEQETQYF.

The V gene is TRBV30, the J gene TRBJ1-2; D is undetermined. The CDR3 is made up of 14 amino acids. The V gene lost 6 bases and the J gene lost 0 bases, with 14 bases spanning the gap. Germline V gene sequence: CDR1 GTSNPN, CDR2 SVGIG (reference sequence). The CDR3 region has the DNA TGTGCCTGTTCCCTACGGGGTGCTAACTATGGCTACACCTTC. This translates into CACSLRGANYGYTF.

V gene TRBV5-6 combines with J gene TRBJ1-2, with unresolved D. CDR1 SGHDT and CDR2 YYEEEE come from the germline V gene. The V end was cut by 4 bases, the J end by 4 bases, with 11 bases between. The CDR3 consists of 13 residues. This CDR3 reads CASSPGGFYGYTF. The CDR3 nucleotides are TGTGCCAGCAGCCCGGGCGGCTTCTATGGCTACACCTTC. Variable domain in full (rest from reference TRBV5-6 and TRBJ1-2): DAGVTQSPTHLIKTRGQQVTLRCSPKSGHDTVSWYQQALGQGPQFIFQYYEEEERQRGNFPDRFSGHQFPNYSSELNVNALLLGDSALYLCASSPGGFYGYTFGSGTRLTVV.

V is TRBV10-3 and J is TRBJ1-1; tentative D call: TRBD1 (5 bases). Trimming removed 4 bases from V and 5 bases from J, with 23 bases in between. Germline V lookup: CDR1 ENHRY, CDR2 SYGVKD. The CDR3 has 17 amino acids. The CDR3 loop is CAISVGRGEGARTEAFF. DNA for the CDR3: TGTGCCATCAGTGTCGGGCGGGGCGAGGGTGCAAGGACTGAAGCTTTCTTT.

The rearrangement joins TRBV11-2 to TRBJ1-1; perhaps TRBD1 as D (6 bases). Germline loops: CDR1 SGHAT, CDR2 FQNNGV. V gave up 1 base and J gave up 5 bases, with 11 bases separating them. The CDR3 length is 14 residues. The CDR3 coding sequence is TGTGCCAGCAGCTTAGTTTTAGGGGGTACTGAAGCTTTCTTT. The encoded protein is CASSLVLGGTEAFF. Based on the CDR3 plus reference TRBV11-2 and TRBJ1-1, the full variable domain is EAGVAQSPRYKIIEKRQSVAFWCNPISGHATLYWYQQILGQGPKLLIQFQNNGVVDDSQLPKDRFSAERLKGVDSTLKIQPAKLEDSAVYLCASSLVLGGTEAFFGQGTRLTVV.

The CDR3 region has the DNA TGTGCCAGCAGGGGACCGGGACAGGGTGAAACTGAAGCTTTCTTT. Its translation: CASRGPGQGETEAFF. The chain links TRBV6-5 to TRBJ1-1; 9 bases are shared with TRBD1. V lost 6 bases, J lost 5 bases, and 10 bases stayed unmatched. The CDR3 is 15 amino acids. Germline CDR1 MNHEY, CDR2 SVGAGI.

The chain links TRBV9 to TRBJ1-1; D is unclear. V lost 0 bases to trimming and J lost 1 base, with 22 bases between them. CDR3 length: 19 amino acids. Germline V gene sequence: CDR1 SGDLS, CDR2 YYNGEE. The CDR3 loop is CASSVGRFAALDPNTEAFF. The CDR3 DNA reads as TGTGCCAGCAGCGTAGGAAGATTTGCGGCACTTGATCCGAACACTGAAGCTTTCTTT.

CDR3 DNA sequence: TGTGCCAGCAGCCCACCGGGACAGTTCTCTTCTAACTATGGCTACACCTTC. It specifies CASSPPGQFSSNYGYTF. This chain links TRBV7-9 with TRBJ1-2, with 7 bases matching TRBD1. This CDR3 has 17 residues. CDR1 is SEHNR and CDR2 is FQNEAQ in the germline V gene (reference sequence). V lost 5 bases and J lost 0; bases outside the gene matches: 12.

The rearrangement joins TRBV21-1 to TRBJ1-5; the D call TRBD1 from the table was never checked on the DNA. TRBV21-1 constitutes a pseudogene. The CDR3 runs 15 residues. Here the CDR3 DNA reads TGTGCCAGCAGCAAAGGGGACAGATTTAATCAGCCCCAGCATTTT. Residues: CASSKGDRFNQPQHF.

This clone was observed once. V usage is TRBV11-2 and J usage is TRBJ2-1; D may match TRBD1 or TRBD2 (5 bases each). The V end was cut by 8 bases, the J end by 7 bases, with 27 bases between. The CDR3 has 17 residues. CDR1 and CDR2 from the germline V gene are SGHAT and FQNNGV. CDR3 region: CASQRLKTVRPGNEQFF. CDR3 bases: TGTGCCAGCCAACGCCTAAAGACAGTAAGGCCGGGGAATGAGCAGTTCTTC. Combining the CDR3 with reference TRBV11-2 and TRBJ2-1 gives the whole variable domain EAGVAQSPRYKIIEKRQSVAFWCNPISGHATLYWYQQILGQGPKLLIQFQNNGVVDDSQLPKDRFSAERLKGVDSTLKIQPAKLEDSAVYLCASQRLKTVRPGNEQFFGPGTRLTVL.